This TCR beta chain originates from a study of naive and memory T cell subsets. This CDR3 region has 16 residues. The V gene's germline CDR1 is SGHKS and CDR2 YYEKEE (reference sequence). V shed 4 bases and J shed 5 bases, with 21 bases lying between them. CD4+ T cell IFNgamma after overnight CMV lysate exposure gave donor CMV status. Sorting gates: effector memory CD45RA-CD27-, EMRA CD45RA+CD27-. This clonotype occurred many times. Its antigen is currently unknown. Points from the study as a whole: Gini index rose across naive, CM, EM and EMRA in CD4 and CD8.

Both TRBC1 and TRBC2 were covered by a beta constant-region primer of two equimolar oligonucleotides. From the UMI-ligation and nested PCR reads, TCRdb called clonotypes with MiXCR, one entry per CDR3 protein. The sample yields more than 35,000 distinct CDR3 sequences, roughly 14% seen once. The source material was effector memory CD4+ T cells from blood. Subset indicated: effector memory, CD45RA- CD27-. The sequence was collected from a human donor in good health. The rearrangement joins TRBV5-5 to TRBJ2-5; no firm D call. The DNA for the CDR3 is TGTGCCAGCAGCGGGTCTTGGACCGCTCTCGGGGAGACCCAGTACTTC. The encoded protein is CASSGSWTALGETQYF.